There are a few counts of the clone carrying this T cell receptor beta chain. The data were obtained in a study of early T cells in non-severe SARS-CoV-2 infection. Unique molecular identifiers were added to individual cDNA molecules. TCRdb passed the 5' RACE reads through MiXCR, listing each CDR3 protein once. The sample has around 57,000 distinct CDR3 sequences; about 8.2% are singletons. The CDR3 has 16 amino acids. CDR1 and CDR2 from the germline V gene are LGHDT and YNNKEL (reference sequence). V was clipped by 0 bases and J by 4 bases, with 12 bases between them. The sequence was collected from an adult who was a healthcare worker with PCR-confirmed SARS-CoV-2 infection or an uninfected control (not recorded which). The sample comprised whole blood. This chain connects TRBV3-1 to TRBJ1-4; no definite D call. DNA of the CDR3: TGTGCCAGCAGCCAAGATCCGTCGGTGGATAATGAAAAACTGTTTTTT. This encodes CASSQDPSVDNEKLFF.